These T cell receptor beta chains were read from a single sample in a study of cytomegalovirus exposure and HLA in healthy donors. This table comes from immunoSEQ multiplex PCR, and its TCRdb copy is limited to in-frame clones, with some not included. The data show over 75,000 clones, more than 60% seen once. Material: PBMCs. The receptors originated from a man in his sixties in good health and CMV-seropositive. The CDR3 runs from the conserved cysteine through the conserved F or W. A D gene is named only where the DNA matches it firmly. The size of a clone is reported for some rows only, either as once, few or many, or as a class for expanded clones.

length	V	size	D	J	DNA	CDR3
16	TRBV19	once	TRBD2	TRBJ2-3	TGTGCCAGTAGTATTCTAGCGGGGGGGATCACAGATACGCAGTATTTT	CASSILAGGITDTQYF
14	TRBV19	.	.	TRBJ1-6	TGTGCCAGTAGTATAGGCAGGGGAGTGCCACCCCTCCACTTT	CASSIGRGVPPLHF
13	TRBV2	once	.	TRBJ2-3	TGTGCCAGCAGGGAGGCCGGACCCGATACGCAGTATTTT	CASREAGPDTQYF
14	TRBV5-1	once	.	TRBJ1-4	TGCGCCAGCAGCTTTGGAGGAACTAATGAAAAACTGTTTTTT	CASSFGGTNEKLFF
13	TRBV4-1	once	.	TRBJ2-1	TGCGCCAGCAGCCGGGGCGATCTCAATGAGCAGTTCTTC	CASSRGDLNEQFF
17	TRBV19	.	TRBD1	TRBJ2-1	TGTGCCAGTAGTATACTACCCAGCGGGACAGGGTTCAATGAGCAGTTCTTC	CASSILPSGTGFNEQFF
14	TRBV9	.	TRBD1	TRBJ2-7	TGTGCCAGCAGCGTACTGGGACAGGGGGCCGAGCAGTACTTC	CASSVLGQGAEQYF
13	TRBV13	.	TRBD2	TRBJ2-1	TGTGCCAGCAGCCCCGGGGGGAGGAATGAGCAGTTCTTC	CASSPGGRNEQFF
19	TRBV7-9	.	TRBD2	TRBJ2-3	TGTGCCAGCAGCTTGAAACTAGCGGGGGGACCTTCTAGCACAGATACGCAGTATTTT	CASSLKLAGGPSSTDTQYF
15	TRBV7-9	.	TRBD1	TRBJ2-7	TGTGCCAGCAGCTTAGGGGACAGGGGCTCCTACGAGCAGTACTTC	CASSLGDRGSYEQYF
13	TRBV7-2	.	TRBD1	TRBJ2-5	TGTGCCAGCCAACAGGGGGCCGGGGAGACCCAGTACTTC	CASQQGAGETQYF
15	TRBV4-1	.	TRBD2	TRBJ2-1	TGCGCCAGCAGCCGGACTAGCGGGGGGTACAATGAGCAGTTCTTC	CASSRTSGGYNEQFF
16	TRBV18	.	TRBD1	TRBJ2-5	TGTGCCAGCTCACCACGGGGACAGGGTGGTGGAGAGACCCAGTACTTC	CASSPRGQGGGETQYF
16	TRBV10-1	once	TRBD2	TRBJ2-5	TGCGCCAGCAGTGAGTCCAGGACTAGCGGGCAAGAGACCCAGTACTTC	CASSESRTSGQETQYF
17	TRBV11-2	once	TRBD1	TRBJ1-2	TGTGCCAGCAGCTTATCCTTAGGGACAGGGGGTATGGATGGCTACACCTTC	CASSLSLGTGGMDGYTF
14	TRBV10-3	.	.	TRBJ1-5	TGTGCCATCAGTGACCCGGGGAGCAATCAGCCCCAGCATTTT	CAISDPGSNQPQHF
16	TRBV4-2	.	TRBD1	TRBJ2-7	TGTGCCAGCAGCCGACTCGGGGACAGCCAAACCTACGAGCAGTACTTC	CASSRLGDSQTYEQYF
15	TRBV27	.	.	TRBJ1-6	TGTGCCAGCACCCGGAAAGAGGGCTATAATTCACCCCTCCACTTT	CASTRKEGYNSPLHF
15	TRBV6-6	.	TRBD2	TRBJ2-3	TGTGCCAGCAGTTTTACTAGCGGGGGCACGGATACGCAGTATTTT	CASSFTSGGTDTQYF
13	TRBV6-5	.	.	TRBJ2-7	TGTGCCAGCAGTGACTTAGGGGGTGGAGAGCAGTACTTC	CASSDLGGGEQYF
15	TRBV4-1	.	.	TRBJ1-4	TGCGCCAGCAGCCAAGGACGTAGCCCTAATGAAAAACTGTTTTTT	CASSQGRSPNEKLFF
13	TRBV28	.	.	TRBJ1-5	TGTGCCAGCAGCCCGGACTTCTATCAGCCCCAGCATTTT	CASSPDFYQPQHF
15	TRBV15	.	.	TRBJ2-5	TGTGCCACCAGCAGAGAGCGAGGCAGGGTTGAGACCCAGTACTTC	CATSRERGRVETQYF
16	TRBV7-2	.	TRBD1	TRBJ2-1	TGTGCCAGCAGCTTAGCGACAGGGGGCCTATACAATGAGCAGTTCTTC	CASSLATGGLYNEQFF
14	TRBV19	.	.	TRBJ1-5	TGTGCCAGTAGTATAGTCCGGGACAATCAGCCCCAGCATTTT	CASSIVRDNQPQHF
13	TRBV11-2	.	TRBD1	TRBJ2-1	TGTGCCAGCAGCCGGGACAGGGACGATGAGCAGTTCTTC	CASSRDRDDEQFF
15	TRBV5-1	.	.	TRBJ1-1	TGCGCCAGCAGCTTGGAGCGCGTCTCGACCACTGAAGCTTTCTTT	CASSLERVSTTEAFF
12	TRBV5-1	.	TRBD2	TRBJ2-7	TGCGCCAGCAGCGGAACTAGCGGGCGCAGATGCTTC	CASSGTSGRRCF
15	TRBV13	.	TRBD2	TRBJ2-7	TGTGCCAGCAGCTTCCTAGCGGTGGGGGGAAACGAGCAGTACTTC	CASSFLAVGGNEQYF